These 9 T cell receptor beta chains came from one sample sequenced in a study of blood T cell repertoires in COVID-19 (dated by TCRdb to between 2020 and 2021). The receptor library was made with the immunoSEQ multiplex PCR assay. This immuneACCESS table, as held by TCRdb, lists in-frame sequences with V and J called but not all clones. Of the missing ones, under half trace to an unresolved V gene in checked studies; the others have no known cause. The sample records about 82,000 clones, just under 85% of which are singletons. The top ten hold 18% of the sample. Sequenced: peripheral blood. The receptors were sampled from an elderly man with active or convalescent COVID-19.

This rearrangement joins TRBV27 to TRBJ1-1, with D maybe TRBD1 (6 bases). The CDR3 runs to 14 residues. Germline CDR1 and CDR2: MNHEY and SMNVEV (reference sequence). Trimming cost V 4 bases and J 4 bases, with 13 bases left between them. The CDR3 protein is CASSSRGSGTEAFF. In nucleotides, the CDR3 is TGTGCCAGCAGTTCCAGGGGATCTGGCACTGAAGCTTTCTTT.

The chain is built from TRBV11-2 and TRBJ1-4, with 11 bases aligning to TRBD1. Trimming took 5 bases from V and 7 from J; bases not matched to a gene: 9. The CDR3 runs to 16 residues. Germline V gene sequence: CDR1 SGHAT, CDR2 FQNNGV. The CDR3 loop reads CASSRGQGATGEKLFF. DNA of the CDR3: TGTGCCAGCAGCAGAGGACAGGGGGCAACGGGTGAAAAACTGTTTTTT.

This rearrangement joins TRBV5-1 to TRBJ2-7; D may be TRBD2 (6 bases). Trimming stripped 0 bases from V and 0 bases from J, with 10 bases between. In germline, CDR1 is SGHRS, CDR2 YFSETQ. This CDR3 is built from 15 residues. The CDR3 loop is CASSLGDGSSYEQYV. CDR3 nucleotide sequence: TGCGCCAGCAGCTTGGGGGACGGGAGCTCCTACGAGCAGTACGTC.

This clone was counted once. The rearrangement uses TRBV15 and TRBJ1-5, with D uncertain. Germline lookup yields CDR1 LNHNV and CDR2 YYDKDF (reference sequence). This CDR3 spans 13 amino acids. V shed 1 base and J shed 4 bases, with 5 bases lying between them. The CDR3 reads CATSRGQNQPQHF. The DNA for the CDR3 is TGTGCCACCAGCAGAGGTCAGAATCAGCCCCAGCATTTT. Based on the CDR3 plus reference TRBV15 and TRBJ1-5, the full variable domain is DAMVIQNPRYQVTQFGKPVTLSCSQTLNHNVMYWYQQKSSQAPKLLFHYYDKDFNNEADTPDNFQSRRPNTSFCFLDIRSPGLGDTAMYLCATSRGQNQPQHFGDGTRLSIL.

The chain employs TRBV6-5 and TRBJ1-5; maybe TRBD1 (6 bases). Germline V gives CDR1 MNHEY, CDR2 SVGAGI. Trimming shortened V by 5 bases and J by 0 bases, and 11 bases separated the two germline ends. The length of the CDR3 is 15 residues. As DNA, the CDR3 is TGTGCCAGCAGTCTGGACAGATTTAGCAATCAGCCCCAGCATTTT. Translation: CASSLDRFSNQPQHF.

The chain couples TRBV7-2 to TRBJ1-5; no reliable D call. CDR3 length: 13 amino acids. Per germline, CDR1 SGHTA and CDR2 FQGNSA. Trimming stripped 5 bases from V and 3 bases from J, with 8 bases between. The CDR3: CASSRDINQPQHF. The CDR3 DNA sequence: TGTGCCAGCAGCCGGGATATCAATCAGCCCCAGCATTTT.

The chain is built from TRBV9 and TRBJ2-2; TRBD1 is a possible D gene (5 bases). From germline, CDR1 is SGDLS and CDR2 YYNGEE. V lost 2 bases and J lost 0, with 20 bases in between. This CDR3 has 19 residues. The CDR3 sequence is CASSVIGVGGNANTGELFF. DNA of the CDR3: TGTGCCAGCAGCGTCATAGGGGTTGGTGGAAACGCGAACACCGGGGAGCTGTTTTTT.

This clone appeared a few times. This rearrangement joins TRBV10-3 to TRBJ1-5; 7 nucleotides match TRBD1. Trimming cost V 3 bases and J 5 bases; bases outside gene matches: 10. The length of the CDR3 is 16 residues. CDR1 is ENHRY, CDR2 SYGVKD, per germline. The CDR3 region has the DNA TGTGCCATCAGTGATTCAAGACAGGGAGAAGATCAGCCCCAGCATTTT. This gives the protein CAISDSRQGEDQPQHF.

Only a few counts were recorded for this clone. CDR3 loop: CASSLYSGGANQPQHF. CDR3 coding DNA: TGTGCCAGCAGTTTATATTCGGGGGGCGCGAATCAGCCCCAGCATTTT. The chain links TRBV27 to TRBJ1-5; tentative D call: TRBD1 (6 bases). CDR1 and CDR2 (germline): MNHEY, SMNVEV (reference sequence). Trimming took 1 base from V and 4 from J, leaving 14 bases between them. There are 16 residues in the CDR3.